The subject of this entry is one T cell receptor (beta chain). The trim removed 6 bases at V and 6 bases at J, leaving 6 bases unmatched. The CDR3 loop spans 13 amino acids. After extraction with the RNeasy kit, about 0.5 to 1 ug of the RNA was reverse transcribed using random hexamers. TCRdb re-analysed the immunoSEQ multiplex PCR reads in MiXCR, keeping a single row per CDR3 protein. The table has roughly 300,000 distinct CDR3 sequences, about 85% seen once; the top ten hold approximately 0.12%. The sequenced target, TCR beta, came from blood CD8+ and CD4+ T cells. TEMRA cells underwent FACS enrichment and CD8+ and CD4+ T cells underwent negative isolation. The data were obtained in a study of CD8 T cells in Susac syndrome.

What was sequenced was CD8+ T cells from PBMCs. This chain connects TRBV23-1 to TRBJ2-5; 8 bases line up with TRBD1. TRBV23-1 is reported as an ORF; its role is uncertain. The sequence was collected from a human donor with multiple sclerosis. CDR3 in amino acids: CASSRQGIKTQYF. For the CDR3, the DNA is TGCGCCAGCAGCCGACAGGGGATCAAGACCCAGTACTTC.